The clone carrying this T cell receptor beta chain was seen more than once but under ten times. This table comes from immunoSEQ multiplex PCR, and its TCRdb copy is limited to in-frame clones, with some not included. The sample shows approximately 200,000 clones, 88% of them seen only once. The data are from a study of blood T cell repertoires in COVID-19. The CDR3 sequence is 14 residues long. Germline values: CDR1 MNHEY, CDR2 SMNVEV (reference sequence). The ends were cut back, 4 bases at V and 4 bases at J, with 13 bases in the middle. The V call is TRBV27, the J call TRBJ1-1; TRBD1 might be the D (6 bases). This receptor was identified in a man aged 25-40 years with acute or convalescent COVID-19. The sequencing input was peripheral blood. CDR3 sequence: CASSSGQILTEAFF. The CDR3 nucleotides read TGTGCCAGCAGTTCTGGACAGATCCTCACTGAAGCTTTCTTT.